One and the same sample provided the 18 T cell receptor beta chains below, sequenced in a study of T cell repertoires in cytomegalovirus infection. TCRdb re-analysed the reads in MiXCR, keeping a single row per CDR3 protein. The sample lists around 490,000 distinct CDR3 sequences, about 30% occurring once. The sequencing sample was made of PBMCs. The receptors shown here come from a human donor in good health (CMV status not recorded). Some clones in this sample may be carry-over from other donors' samples.

The V gene is TRBV7-2, the J gene TRBJ2-1, with D possibly TRBD2 on 6 matching bases. Between the trimmed V and J ends, which lost 6 bases and 11 bases, there was a span of 14 bases. The germline CDR1 and CDR2 sequences are SGHTA and FQGNSA. The CDR3 is 12 amino acids. As DNA, the CDR3 is TGTGCCAGCAGACCTAACGGGGGTCAGCAGTTCTTC. Residues: CASRPNGGQQFF. Based on the CDR3 plus reference TRBV7-2 and TRBJ2-1, the full variable domain is GAGVSQSPSNKVTEKGKDVELRCDPISGHTALYWYRQSLGQGLEFLIYFQGNSAPDKSGLPSDRFSAERTGGSVSTLTIQRTQQEDSAVYLCASRPNGGQQFFGPGTRLTVL.

The J gene is TRBJ2-1, the V gene TRBV7-2; TRBD2 might be the D (5 bases). Deletions cut 4 bases from V and 6 bases from J, with 10 bases between. Germline loops: CDR1 SGHTA, CDR2 FQGNSA. The CDR3 runs 13 residues. The CDR3 is CASSSGIFNEQFF. CDR3 in DNA: TGTGCCAGCAGCTCCGGGATTTTCAATGAGCAGTTCTTC.

The V and J genes are TRBV6-2 or TRBV6-3 and TRBJ2-3, with 12 bases that match TRBD2. After removal of 2 bases from V and 9 bases from J, the junction contained 6 bases not matched to a gene. The germline gives CDR1 MNHEY, CDR2 SVGEGT. CDR3 length: 15 residues. The CDR3 protein is CASSYGASGRATQYF. In DNA, the CDR3 is TGTGCCAGCAGTTACGGGGCTAGCGGGAGGGCCACGCAGTATTTT.

The V and J genes are TRBV7-3 and TRBJ1-1; no definite D call. V lost 1 base and J lost 5, with 17 bases in between. Per the germline V gene, CDR1 is SGHTA and CDR2 is FQGTGA. The CDR3 runs to 16 residues. The CDR3 nucleotides read TGTGCCAGCAGCTTAAAGTGGGTACTGGTTGGGACTGAAGCTTTCTTT. Translated: CASSLKWVLVGTEAFF.

The CDR3 sequence: CASSPRRRAIADPYNEQFF. In nucleotides, the CDR3 is TGTGCCAGCAGTCCCCGTCGCAGGGCGATAGCGGACCCCTACAATGAGCAGTTCTTC. The J gene is TRBJ2-1, the V gene TRBV12-3 or TRBV12-4, with TRBD2 as a possible D gene (6 bases). V shed 5 bases and J shed 2 bases, with 25 bases lying between them. The length of the CDR3 is 19 residues.

This clonotype was counted ten times or more. This CDR3 reads CASGLNRNTGELFF. The CDR3 DNA is TGTGCTAGTGGTTTGAATAGGAACACCGGGGAGCTGTTTTTT. This chain connects TRBV12-5 to TRBJ2-2, with D hard to call. Germline V lookup: CDR1 LGHNT, CDR2 FRNRAP. The CDR3 has 14 amino acids. V lost 2 bases and J lost 1, with 5 bases in between. Based on the CDR3 plus reference TRBV12-5 and TRBJ2-2, the full variable domain is DARVTQTPRHKVTEMGQEVTMRCQPILGHNTVFWYRQTMMQGLELLAYFRNRAPLDDSGMPKDRFSAEMPDATLATLKIQPSEPRDSAVYFCASGLNRNTGELFFGEGSRLTVL.

V usage is TRBV27 and J usage is TRBJ2-1; D may match TRBD1 or TRBD2 (6 bases each). The germline V and J ends were trimmed by 4 bases and 6 bases, with 19 bases remaining between them. In germline, CDR1 is MNHEY, CDR2 SMNVEV (reference sequence). This CDR3 is built from 16 residues. This CDR3 reads CASSSGPIRGLNEQFF. The CDR3 DNA follows: TGTGCCAGCAGTTCAGGTCCGATCAGGGGACTCAATGAGCAGTTCTTC.

This clonotype has a handful of counts. This chain joins TRBV4-1 and TRBJ2-7; D is unresolved. Per the germline V gene, CDR1 is MGHRA and CDR2 is YSYEKL. Trimming removed 0 bases from V and 3 bases from J, with 6 bases in between. CDR3 size: 13 residues. The CDR3 here is CASSQEASYEQYV. CDR3 nucleotide sequence: TGCGCCAGCAGCCAAGAGGCTAGCTACGAGCAGTACGTC.

The chain couples TRBV3-1 to TRBJ1-2; D perhaps matches TRBD1 (5 bases). Per germline, CDR1 LGHDT and CDR2 YNNKEL (reference sequence). This CDR3 contains 14 residues. Trimming pared 5 bases from V and 1 base from J, leaving 11 bases between. CDR3 loop: CASSWEDNNYGYTF. The CDR3 nucleotides read TGTGCCAGCAGCTGGGAGGACAATAACTATGGCTACACCTTC. The whole variable domain, filled in from reference TRBV3-1 and TRBJ1-2, reads DTAVSQTPKYLVTQMGNDKSIKCEQNLGHDTMYWYKQDSKKFLKIMFSYNNKELIINETVPNRFSPKSPDKAHLNLHINSLELGDSAVYFCASSWEDNNYGYTFGSGTRLTVV.

The chain combines TRBV5-6 with TRBJ2-5; possibly TRBD1 or TRBD2 for D (5 bases each). V gave up 1 base and J gave up 4 bases, with 11 bases separating them. The germline V gene has CDR1 SGHDT and CDR2 YYEEEE. The CDR3 is made up of 14 amino acids. CDR3 DNA: TGTGCCAGCAGCTTGAGGGGAGTAAGAGAGACCCAGTACTTC. As protein: CASSLRGVRETQYF.

The rearrangement links TRBV19 to TRBJ2-5, with D unresolved. This CDR3 region has 13 residues. Trimming took 0 bases from V and 5 from J, leaving 7 bases between them. Germline loops: CDR1 LNHDA, CDR2 SQIVND (reference sequence). CDR3 sequence (DNA): TGTGCCAGTAGTATAGATCTGGGGGAGACCCAGTACTTC. It encodes CASSIDLGETQYF. The variable domain in full, completed from reference TRBV19 and TRBJ2-5, reads DGGITQSPKYLFRKEGQNVTLSCEQNLNHDAMYWYRQDPGQGLRLIYYSQIVNDFQKGDIAEGYSVSREKKESFPLTVTSAQKNPTAFYLCASSIDLGETQYFGPGTRLLVL.

This clonotype was observed at least ten times. The chain joins TRBV7-8 to TRBJ2-5, with 7 nucleotides matching TRBD2. The length of the CDR3 is 13 residues. V was clipped by 3 bases and J by 5 bases; unmatched bases: 3. The V gene's germline CDR1 is SGHVS and CDR2 FQNEAQ. The CDR3 DNA reads as TGTGCCAGCAGCTTGACTAGCTGGGAGACCCAGTACTTC. Amino acid sequence: CASSLTSWETQYF. Looking up the rest from reference TRBV7-8 and TRBJ2-5 gives the full variable domain: GAGVSQSPRYKVAKRGQDVALRCDPISGHVSLFWYQQALGQGPEFLTYFQNEAQLDKSGLPSDRFFAERPEGSVSTLKIQRTQQEDSAVYLCASSLTSWETQYFGPGTRLLVL.

In its sample, this clonotype was seen many times. The chain couples TRBV7-2 to TRBJ2-5; possibly TRBD1 or TRBD2 for D (6 bases each). The CDR3 runs 14 residues. The V gene's germline CDR1 is SGHTA and CDR2 FQGNSA. The V end lost 5 bases, the J end lost 6 bases, and 16 bases lay between the germline ends. The CDR3 region has the DNA TGTGCCAGCAGCCCAGGAGGGGGGCAAAAGACCCAGTACTTC. It translates to CASSPGGGQKTQYF.

In its sample, this clonotype was seen many times. The chain links TRBV12-3 or TRBV12-4 to TRBJ1-1; D is undetermined. Between the trimmed V and J ends, which lost 6 bases and 5 bases, there was a span of 16 bases. The CDR3 length is 14 residues. The CDR3 sequence: CASSPDPPRTEAFF. In DNA form, the CDR3 reads TGTGCCAGCAGCCCAGACCCCCCAAGGACTGAAGCTTTCTTT.

The table lists this clonotype with many counts. The rearrangement joins TRBV6-2 or TRBV6-3 to TRBJ2-5; TRBD2 matches 7 bases. With 11 bases clipped from V and 4 bases from J, the junction kept 13 bases outside the gene matches. The CDR3 has 14 residues. The germline V gene encodes CDR1 MNHEY and CDR2 SVGEGT. The CDR3 nucleotides read TGTGCCGGCCGAAGGTCGGGGGGACGAGAGACCCAGTACTTC. Residues: CAGRRSGGRETQYF.

This clonotype was counted between two and nine times. This chain uses TRBV6-2 or TRBV6-3 with TRBJ2-5; perhaps TRBD1 as D (6 bases). CDR1 MNHEY and CDR2 SVGEGT come from the germline V gene. V was cut by 6 bases and J by 0 bases, with 8 bases left in between. The CDR3 length is 13 residues. The CDR3, as DNA: TGTGCCAGCAGCAAGGGGGACCAAGAGACCCAGTACTTC. Amino acid sequence: CASSKGDQETQYF.

This clonotype was recorded at least ten times. V gene TRBV6-2 or TRBV6-3 combines with J gene TRBJ2-7; 7 nucleotides agree with TRBD2. The J segment lost 0 bases and the V segment lost 5 bases, leaving 10 bases of the junction unmatched. CDR3 length: 16 amino acids. Germline V gene data show CDR1 as MNHEY and CDR2 as SVGEGT. In DNA, the CDR3 is TGTGCCAGCAGTCCTTCCAGGCTAGCGGTCTCCTACGAGCAGTACTTC. Its translation: CASSPSRLAVSYEQYF.

This clonotype has only a few counts. The CDR3: CASSPESSGRGNEQFF. CDR3 DNA sequence: TGTGCCAGCAGTCCCGAATCTAGCGGGAGGGGGAATGAGCAGTTCTTC. V and J are TRBV27 and TRBJ2-1; 12 bases map to TRBD2. Germline values: CDR1 MNHEY, CDR2 SMNVEV (reference sequence). The CDR3 length is 16 residues. With 5 bases clipped from V and 7 bases from J, the junction kept 9 bases outside the gene matches.